This T cell receptor beta chain was captured in a study of T-cell reconstitution after alpha-beta-depleted transplantation in children. Findings of the study overall: Most T-cell counts and diversity one year after the transplant came from T cells that were newly produced. It was reported that alpha-beta T cells came from several hundred expanded graft clones (about two months after transplant).

During its preparation, the TCRbeta library received unique molecular identifiers. MiXCR was run by TCRdb on the PCR reads, yielding one entry per CDR3 protein. In the table there are about 140,000 distinct CDR3 sequences, around 8.5% of which are singletons. V dropped 6 bases and J dropped 2; count of bases not matched to a gene: 3. Per the germline V gene, CDR1 is MNHNS and CDR2 is SASEGT. The CDR3 sequence is 16 residues long. A remark on this clonotype: Its antigen is undetermined.

J is TRBJ2-5 and V is TRBV6-1, with TRBD2 matching over 16 bases. This TCR was recovered from a female patient aged 2-9 years who had a stem cell transplant for congenital amegakaryocytic thrombocytopenia, so the T cells may come from the graft donor. The starting material was PBMCs, mostly from graft donor cells, obtained 180 days after TCRalphabeta/CD19-depleted stem cell transplant. The CDR3 coding sequence is TGTGCCAGCAGCCTGGGACTAGCGGGGGGGCAAGAGACCCAGTACTTC. It translates to CASSLGLAGGQETQYF.